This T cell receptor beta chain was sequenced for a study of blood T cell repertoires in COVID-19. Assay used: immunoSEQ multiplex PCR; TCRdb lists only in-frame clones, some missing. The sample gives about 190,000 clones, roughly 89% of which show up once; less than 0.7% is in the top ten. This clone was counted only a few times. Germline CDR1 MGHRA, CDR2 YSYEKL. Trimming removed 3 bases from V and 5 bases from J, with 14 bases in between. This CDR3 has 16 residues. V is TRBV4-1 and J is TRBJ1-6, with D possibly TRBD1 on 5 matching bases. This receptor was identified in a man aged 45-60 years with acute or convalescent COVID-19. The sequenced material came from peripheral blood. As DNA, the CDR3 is TGCGCCAGCAGCCACCCCATCAGGGCCAATAATTCACCCCTCCACTTT. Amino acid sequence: CASSHPIRANNSPLHF.